A single T cell receptor beta chain is shown here with its context. What it recognizes is unknown. This record belongs to a study of shared clonotypes between healthy human individuals. The CDR3 spans 14 residues. Germline CDR1 reads SNHLY; CDR2 reads FYNNEI. The V segment lost 6 bases and the J segment 6 bases; nucleotides outside the gene matches: 10. Study-level findings and limits: When compared with the clonotypes that were shared by all four sorted-subset donors, the non-shared clonotypes turned out to have lower generation probabilities. Few donors restricted represented genetic and exposure-history diversity.

Source study methods: Because ImmunoSEQ provided only junction sequences with no quality scores, the filtering differed. Measured with immunoSEQ multiplex PCR; TCRdb has only the in-frame clones, and not every one. That table supplies the V and J calls and clone size; D and trimming were determined from the DNA. This table holds approximately 940,000 clones, roughly 72% found once. The chain is built from TRBV2 and TRBJ1-1, with TRBD1 matching over 7 bases. This TCR derives from a man younger than 35 in good health. Specimen: memory CD4+ T cells sorted from blood. Specified subset: CD45RA-negative fraction. CDR3 residues: CASSLFGTAAEAFF. CDR3 DNA: TGTGCCAGCAGCCTTTTCGGGACAGCAGCTGAAGCTTTCTTT. The full variable domain, rest sourced from reference TRBV2 and TRBJ1-1, is EPEVTQTPSHQVTQMGQEVILRCVPISNHLYFYWYRQILGQKVEFLVSFYNNEISEKSEIFDDQFSVERPDGSNFTLKIRSTKLEDSAMYFCASSLFGTAAEAFFGQGTRLTVV.